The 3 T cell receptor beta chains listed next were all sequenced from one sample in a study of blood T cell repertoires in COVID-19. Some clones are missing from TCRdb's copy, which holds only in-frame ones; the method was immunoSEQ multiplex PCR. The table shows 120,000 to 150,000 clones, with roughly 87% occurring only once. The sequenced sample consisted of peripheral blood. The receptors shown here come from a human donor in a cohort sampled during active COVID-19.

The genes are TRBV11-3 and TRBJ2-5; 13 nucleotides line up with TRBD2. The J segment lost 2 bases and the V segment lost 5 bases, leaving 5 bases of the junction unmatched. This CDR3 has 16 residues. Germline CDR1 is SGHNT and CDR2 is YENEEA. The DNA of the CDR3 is TGTGCCAGCAGCCCCGGGACTAGCGGGGCACAAGAGACCCAGTACTTC. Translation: CASSPGTSGAQETQYF.

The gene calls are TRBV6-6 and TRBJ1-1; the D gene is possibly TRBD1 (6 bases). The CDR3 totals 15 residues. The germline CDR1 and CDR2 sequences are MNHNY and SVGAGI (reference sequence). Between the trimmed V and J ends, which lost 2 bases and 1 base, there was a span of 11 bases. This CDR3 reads CASSYTGGANTEAFF. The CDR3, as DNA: TGTGCCAGCAGTTACACGGGGGGGGCGAACACTGAAGCTTTCTTT.

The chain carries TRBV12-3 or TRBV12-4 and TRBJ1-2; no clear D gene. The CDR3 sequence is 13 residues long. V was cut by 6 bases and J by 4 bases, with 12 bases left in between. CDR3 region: CASRSEFGYGYTF. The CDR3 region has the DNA TGTGCCAGCAGGAGCGAGTTTGGCTATGGCTACACCTTC.